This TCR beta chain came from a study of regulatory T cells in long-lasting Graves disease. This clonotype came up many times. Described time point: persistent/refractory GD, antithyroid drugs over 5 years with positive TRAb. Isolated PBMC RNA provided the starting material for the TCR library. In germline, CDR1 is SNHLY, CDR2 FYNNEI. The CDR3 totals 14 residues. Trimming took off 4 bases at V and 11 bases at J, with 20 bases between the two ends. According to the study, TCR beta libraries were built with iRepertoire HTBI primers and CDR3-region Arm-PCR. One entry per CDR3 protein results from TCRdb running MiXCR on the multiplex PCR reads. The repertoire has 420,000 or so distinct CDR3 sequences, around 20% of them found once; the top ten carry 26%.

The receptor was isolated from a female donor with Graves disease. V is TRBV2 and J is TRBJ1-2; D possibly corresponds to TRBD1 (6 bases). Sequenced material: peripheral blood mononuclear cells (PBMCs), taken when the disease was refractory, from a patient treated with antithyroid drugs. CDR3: CASSVETGSIFYTF. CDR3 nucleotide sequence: TGTGCCAGCAGTGTTGAGACAGGTTCCATCTTTTACACCTTC.